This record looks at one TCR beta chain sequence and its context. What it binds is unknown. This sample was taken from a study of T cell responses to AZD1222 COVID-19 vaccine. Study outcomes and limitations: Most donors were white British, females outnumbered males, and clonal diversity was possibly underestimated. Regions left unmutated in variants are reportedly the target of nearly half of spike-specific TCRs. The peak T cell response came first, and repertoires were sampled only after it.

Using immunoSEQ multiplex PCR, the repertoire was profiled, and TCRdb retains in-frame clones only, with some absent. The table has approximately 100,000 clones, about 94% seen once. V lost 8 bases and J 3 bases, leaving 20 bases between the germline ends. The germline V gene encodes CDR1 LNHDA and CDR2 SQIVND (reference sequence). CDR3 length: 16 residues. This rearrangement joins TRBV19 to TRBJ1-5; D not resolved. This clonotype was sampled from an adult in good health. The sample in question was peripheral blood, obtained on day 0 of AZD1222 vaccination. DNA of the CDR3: TGTGCCAGTGGTCCGGGTCTTAGCGACCTCAATCAGCCCCAGCATTTT. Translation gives CASGPGLSDLNQPQHF.